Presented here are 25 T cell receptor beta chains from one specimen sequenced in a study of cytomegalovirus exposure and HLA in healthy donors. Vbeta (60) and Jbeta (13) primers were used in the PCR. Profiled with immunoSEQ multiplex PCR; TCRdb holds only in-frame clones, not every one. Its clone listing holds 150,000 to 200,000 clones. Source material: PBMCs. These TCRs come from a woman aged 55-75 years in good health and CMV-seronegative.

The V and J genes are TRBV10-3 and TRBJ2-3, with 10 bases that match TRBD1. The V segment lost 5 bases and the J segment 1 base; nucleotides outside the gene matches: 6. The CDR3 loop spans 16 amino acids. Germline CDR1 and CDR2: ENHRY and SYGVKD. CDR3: CAISPTGGRGTDTQYF. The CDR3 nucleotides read TGTGCCATCAGTCCGACAGGGGGCAGGGGCACAGATACGCAGTATTTT.

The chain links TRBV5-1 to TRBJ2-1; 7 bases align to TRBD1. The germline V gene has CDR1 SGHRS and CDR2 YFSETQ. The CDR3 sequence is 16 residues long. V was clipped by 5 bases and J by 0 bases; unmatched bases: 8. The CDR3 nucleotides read TGCGCCAGCAGTTATACAGGGGCCAGCTCCTACAATGAGCAGTTCTTC. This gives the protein CASSYTGASSYNEQFF.

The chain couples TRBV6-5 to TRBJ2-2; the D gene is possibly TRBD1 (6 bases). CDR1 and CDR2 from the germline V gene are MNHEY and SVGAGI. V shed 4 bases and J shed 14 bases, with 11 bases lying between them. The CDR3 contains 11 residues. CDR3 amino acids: CASSSQGFLFF. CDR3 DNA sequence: TGTGCCAGCAGTTCTCAGGGGTTCCTGTTTTTT.

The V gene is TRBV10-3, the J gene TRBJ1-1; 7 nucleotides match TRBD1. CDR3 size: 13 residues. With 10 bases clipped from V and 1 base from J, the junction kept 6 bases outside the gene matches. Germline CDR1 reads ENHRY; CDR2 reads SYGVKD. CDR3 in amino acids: CATERGQNTEAFF. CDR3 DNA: TGTGCCACGGAAAGGGGGCAGAACACTGAAGCTTTCTTT.

The CDR3 reads CASGSSVYNEQFF. CDR3 bases: TGCGCCAGCGGGAGCAGTGTTTACAATGAGCAGTTCTTC. V is TRBV4-3 and J is TRBJ2-1, with TRBD2 as a possible D gene (5 bases). This CDR3 spans 13 amino acids. CDR1 is LGHNA, CDR2 YSLEER, per germline. Trimming cost V 8 bases and J 4 bases, with 12 bases left between them.

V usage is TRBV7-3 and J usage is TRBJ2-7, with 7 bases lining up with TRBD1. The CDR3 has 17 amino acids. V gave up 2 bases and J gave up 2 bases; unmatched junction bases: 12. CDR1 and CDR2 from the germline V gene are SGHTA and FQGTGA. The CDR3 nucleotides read TGTGCCAGCAGCTTAGCTCGTGACAGGGCAAAGACCTACGAGCAGTACTTC. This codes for CASSLARDRAKTYEQYF.

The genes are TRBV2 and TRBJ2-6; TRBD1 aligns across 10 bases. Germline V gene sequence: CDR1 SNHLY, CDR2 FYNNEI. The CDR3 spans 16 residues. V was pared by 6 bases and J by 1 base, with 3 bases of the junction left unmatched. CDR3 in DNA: TGTGCCAGCAGCCGGGACAGGGGATCTGGGGCCAACGTCCTGACTTTC. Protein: CASSRDRGSGANVLTF.

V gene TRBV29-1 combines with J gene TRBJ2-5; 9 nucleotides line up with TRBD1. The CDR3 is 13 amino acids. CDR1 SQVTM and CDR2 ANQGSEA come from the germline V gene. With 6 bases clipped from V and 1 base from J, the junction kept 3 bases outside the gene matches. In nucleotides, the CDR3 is TGCAGCGTCCTGGGACAGGGCCAAGAGACCCAGTACTTC. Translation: CSVLGQGQETQYF.

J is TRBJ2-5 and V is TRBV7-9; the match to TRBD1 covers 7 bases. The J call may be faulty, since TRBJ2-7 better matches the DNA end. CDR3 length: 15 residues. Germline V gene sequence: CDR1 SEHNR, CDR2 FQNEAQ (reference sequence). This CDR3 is CASSFLQGPSYEQYF. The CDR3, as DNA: TGTGCCAGCAGCTTCCTACAGGGGCCCTCCTACGAGCAGTACTTC.

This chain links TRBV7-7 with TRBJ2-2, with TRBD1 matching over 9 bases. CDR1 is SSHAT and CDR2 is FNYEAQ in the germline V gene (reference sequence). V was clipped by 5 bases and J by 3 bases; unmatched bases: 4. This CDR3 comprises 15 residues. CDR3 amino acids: CASSPDRGHTGELFF. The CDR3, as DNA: TGTGCCAGCAGCCCGGACAGGGGACACACCGGGGAGCTGTTTTTT. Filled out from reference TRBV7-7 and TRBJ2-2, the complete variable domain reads GAGVSQSPRYKVTKRGQDVTLRCDPISSHATLYWYQQALGQGPEFLTYFNYEAQPDKSGLPSDRFSAERPEGSISTLTIQRTEQRDSAMYRCASSPDRGHTGELFFGEGSRLTVL.

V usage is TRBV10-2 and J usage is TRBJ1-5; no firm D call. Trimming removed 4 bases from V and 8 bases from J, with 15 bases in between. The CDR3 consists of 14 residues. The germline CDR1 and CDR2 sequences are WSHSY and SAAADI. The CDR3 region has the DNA TGCGCCAGCAGTGGCCTCGGTAGTTCGGAGCCCCAGCATTTT. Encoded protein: CASSGLGSSEPQHF.

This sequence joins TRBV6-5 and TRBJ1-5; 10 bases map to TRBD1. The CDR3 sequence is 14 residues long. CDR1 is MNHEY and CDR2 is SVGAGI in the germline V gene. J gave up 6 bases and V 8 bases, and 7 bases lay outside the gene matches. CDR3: CASRTGGVSQPQHF. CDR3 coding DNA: TGTGCCAGCCGGACAGGGGGAGTATCTCAGCCCCAGCATTTT.

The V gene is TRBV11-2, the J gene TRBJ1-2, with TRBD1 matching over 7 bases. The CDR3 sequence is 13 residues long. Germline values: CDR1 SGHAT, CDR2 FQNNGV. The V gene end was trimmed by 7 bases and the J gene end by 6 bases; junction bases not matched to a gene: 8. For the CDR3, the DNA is TGTGCCAGCAAAGGGGGCGTTCCTCATGGCTACACCTTC. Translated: CASKGGVPHGYTF. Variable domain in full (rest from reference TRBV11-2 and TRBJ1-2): EAGVAQSPRYKIIEKRQSVAFWCNPISGHATLYWYQQILGQGPKLLIQFQNNGVVDDSQLPKDRFSAERLKGVDSTLKIQPAKLEDSAVYLCASKGGVPHGYTFGSGTRLTVV.

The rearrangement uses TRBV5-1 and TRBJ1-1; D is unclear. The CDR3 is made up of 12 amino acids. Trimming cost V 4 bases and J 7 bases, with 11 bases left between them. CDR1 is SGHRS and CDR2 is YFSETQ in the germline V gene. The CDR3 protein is CASSLEVGEAFF. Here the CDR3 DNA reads TGCGCCAGCAGCCTTGAAGTCGGTGAAGCTTTCTTT. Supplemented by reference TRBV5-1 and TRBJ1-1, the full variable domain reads KAGVTQTPRYLIKTRGQQVTLSCSPISGHRSVSWYQQTPGQGLQFLFEYFSETQRNKGNFPGRFSGRQFSNSRSEMNVSTLELGDSALYLCASSLEVGEAFFGQGTRLTVV.

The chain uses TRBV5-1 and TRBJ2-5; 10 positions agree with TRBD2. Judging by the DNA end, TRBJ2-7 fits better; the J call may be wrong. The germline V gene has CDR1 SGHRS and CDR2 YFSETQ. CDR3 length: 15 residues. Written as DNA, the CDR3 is TGCGCCAGCAGCCTCCTAGCGGGAGCCTCCTACGAGCAGTACTTC. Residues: CASSLLAGASYEQYF.

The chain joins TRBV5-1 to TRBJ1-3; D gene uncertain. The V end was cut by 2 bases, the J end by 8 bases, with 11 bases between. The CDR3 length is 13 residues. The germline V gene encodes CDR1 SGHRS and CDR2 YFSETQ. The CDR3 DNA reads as TGCGCCAGCAGCTTACGACCCGGGGACACCATATATTTT. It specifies CASSLRPGDTIYF.

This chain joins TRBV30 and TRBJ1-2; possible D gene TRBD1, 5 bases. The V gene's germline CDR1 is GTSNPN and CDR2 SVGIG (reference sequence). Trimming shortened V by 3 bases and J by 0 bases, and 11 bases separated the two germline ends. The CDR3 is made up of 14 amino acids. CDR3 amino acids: CAWSAGQPNYGYTF. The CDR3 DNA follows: TGTGCCTGGAGCGCAGGACAACCTAACTATGGCTACACCTTC. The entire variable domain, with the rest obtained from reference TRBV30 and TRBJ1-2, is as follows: SQTIHQWPATLVQPVGSPLSLECTVEGTSNPNLYWYRQAAGRGLQLLFYSVGIGQISSEVPQNLSASRPQDRQFILSSKKLLLSDSGFYLCAWSAGQPNYGYTFGSGTRLTVV.

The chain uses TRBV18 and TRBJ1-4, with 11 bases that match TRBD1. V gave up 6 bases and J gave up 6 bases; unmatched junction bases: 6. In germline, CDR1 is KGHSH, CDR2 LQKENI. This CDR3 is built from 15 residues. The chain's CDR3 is CASSPDRGRDEKLFF. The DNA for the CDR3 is TGTGCCAGCTCTCCGGACAGGGGGCGGGATGAAAAACTGTTTTTT.

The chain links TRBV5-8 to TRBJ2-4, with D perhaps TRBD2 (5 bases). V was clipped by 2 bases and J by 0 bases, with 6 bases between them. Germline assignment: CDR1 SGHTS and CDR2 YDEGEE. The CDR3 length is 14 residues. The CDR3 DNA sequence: TGTGCCAGCAGCTTAGCGGCAGCCAAAAACATTCAGTACTTC. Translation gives CASSLAAAKNIQYF.

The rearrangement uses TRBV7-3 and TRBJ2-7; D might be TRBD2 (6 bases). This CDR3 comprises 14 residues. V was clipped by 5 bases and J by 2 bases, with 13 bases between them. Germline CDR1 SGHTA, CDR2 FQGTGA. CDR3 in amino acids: CASSPGGLAYEQYF. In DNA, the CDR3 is TGTGCCAGCAGCCCCGGGGGACTCGCCTACGAGCAGTACTTC. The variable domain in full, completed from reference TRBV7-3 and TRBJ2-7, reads GAGVSQTPSNKVTEKGKYVELRCDPISGHTALYWYRQSLGQGPEFLIYFQGTGAADDSGLPNDRFFAVRPEGSVSTLKIQRTERGDSAVYLCASSPGGLAYEQYFGPGTRLTVT.

The CDR3 nucleotides read TGTGCCAGCAGCGGGACAGGGACGGAGACCCAGTACTTC. Translating gives CASSGTGTETQYF. V and J are TRBV7-7 and TRBJ2-5, with 9 bases matching TRBD1. CDR1 is SSHAT, CDR2 FNYEAQ, per germline (reference sequence). Losses at the gene ends were 5 bases for V and 5 bases for J; bases not matched to a gene: 3. The CDR3 is made up of 13 amino acids.

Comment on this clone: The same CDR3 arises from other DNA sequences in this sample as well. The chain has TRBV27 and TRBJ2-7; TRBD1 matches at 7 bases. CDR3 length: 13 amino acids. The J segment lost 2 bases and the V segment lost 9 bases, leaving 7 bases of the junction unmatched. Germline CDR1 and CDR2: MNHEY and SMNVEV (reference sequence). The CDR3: CASSRDRAYEQYF. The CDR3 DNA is TGTGCCAGTAGCCGGGACAGAGCCTACGAGCAGTACTTC.

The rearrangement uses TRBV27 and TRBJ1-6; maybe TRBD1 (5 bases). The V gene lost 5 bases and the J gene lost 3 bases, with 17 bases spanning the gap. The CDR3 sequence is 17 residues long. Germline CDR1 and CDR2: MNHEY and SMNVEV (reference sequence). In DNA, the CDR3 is TGTGCCAGCAGTGGCCCCGGGGGAGCCGGCTATAATTCACCCCTCCACTTT. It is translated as CASSGPGGAGYNSPLHF.

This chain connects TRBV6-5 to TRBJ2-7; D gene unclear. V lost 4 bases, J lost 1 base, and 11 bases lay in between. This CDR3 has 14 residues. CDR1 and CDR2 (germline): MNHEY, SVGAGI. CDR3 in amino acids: CASSSGLSSYEQYF. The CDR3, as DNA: TGTGCCAGCAGTTCTGGCCTCTCATCCTACGAGCAGTACTTC.

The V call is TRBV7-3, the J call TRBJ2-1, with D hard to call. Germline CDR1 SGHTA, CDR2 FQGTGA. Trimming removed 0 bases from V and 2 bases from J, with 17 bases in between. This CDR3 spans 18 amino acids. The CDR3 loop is CASSLTATLRPTYNEQFF. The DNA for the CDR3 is TGTGCCAGCAGCTTAACGGCAACACTAAGGCCCACCTACAATGAGCAGTTCTTC.